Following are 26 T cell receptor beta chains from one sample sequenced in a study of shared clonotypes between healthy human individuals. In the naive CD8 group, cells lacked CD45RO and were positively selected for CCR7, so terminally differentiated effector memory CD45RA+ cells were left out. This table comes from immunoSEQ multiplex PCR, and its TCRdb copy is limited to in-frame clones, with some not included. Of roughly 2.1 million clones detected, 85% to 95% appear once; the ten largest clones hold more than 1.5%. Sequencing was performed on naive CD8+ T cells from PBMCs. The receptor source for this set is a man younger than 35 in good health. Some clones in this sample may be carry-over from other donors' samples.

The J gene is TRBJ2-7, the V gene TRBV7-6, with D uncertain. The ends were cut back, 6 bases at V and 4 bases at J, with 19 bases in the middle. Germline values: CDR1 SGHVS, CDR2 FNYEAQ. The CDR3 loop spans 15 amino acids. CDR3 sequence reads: CASSQLHPPIYEQYF. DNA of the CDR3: TGTGCCAGCAGTCAACTACACCCACCAATTTACGAGCAGTACTTC.

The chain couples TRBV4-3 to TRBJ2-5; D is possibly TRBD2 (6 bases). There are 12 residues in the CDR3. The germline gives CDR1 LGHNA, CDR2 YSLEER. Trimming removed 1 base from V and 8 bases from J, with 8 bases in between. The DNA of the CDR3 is TGCGCCAGCAGCCAAGGGCGGGATACCCAGTACTTC. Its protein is CASSQGRDTQYF.

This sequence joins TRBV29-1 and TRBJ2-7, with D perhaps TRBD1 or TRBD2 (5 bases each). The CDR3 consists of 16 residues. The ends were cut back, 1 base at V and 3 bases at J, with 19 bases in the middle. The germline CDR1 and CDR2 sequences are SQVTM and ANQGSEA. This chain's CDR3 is CSVEGVSQGVIYEQYF. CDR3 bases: TGCAGCGTTGAAGGGGTCAGCCAGGGAGTGATCTACGAGCAGTACTTC.

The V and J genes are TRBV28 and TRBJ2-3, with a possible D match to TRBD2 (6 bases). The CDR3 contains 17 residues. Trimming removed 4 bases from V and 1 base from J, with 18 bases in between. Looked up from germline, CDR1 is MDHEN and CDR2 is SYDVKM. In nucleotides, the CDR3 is TGTGCCAGCAGTTCGGGAGTAGCGGCCACCGGCACAGATACGCAGTATTTT. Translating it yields CASSSGVAATGTDTQYF. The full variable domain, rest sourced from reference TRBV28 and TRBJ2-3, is DVKVTQSSRYLVKRTGEKVFLECVQDMDHENMFWYRQDPGLGLRLIYFSYDVKMKEKGDIPEGYSVSREKKERFSLILESASTNQTSMYLCASSSGVAATGTDTQYFGPGTRLTVL.

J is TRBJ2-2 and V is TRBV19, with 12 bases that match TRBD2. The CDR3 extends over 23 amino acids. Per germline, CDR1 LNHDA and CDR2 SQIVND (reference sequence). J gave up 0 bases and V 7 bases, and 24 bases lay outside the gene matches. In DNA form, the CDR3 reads TGTGCCAGTAACCGGGACAGGGGTGAGGGGACTAGCGGGTTTAACGCGAACACCGGGGAGCTGTTTTTT. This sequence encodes CASNRDRGEGTSGFNANTGELFF.

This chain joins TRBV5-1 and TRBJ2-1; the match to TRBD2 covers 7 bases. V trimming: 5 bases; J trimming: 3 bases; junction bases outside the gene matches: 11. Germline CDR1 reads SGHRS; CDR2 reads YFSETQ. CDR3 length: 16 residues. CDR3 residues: CASRVIAGGGYNEQFF. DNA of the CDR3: TGCGCCAGCAGAGTCATAGCGGGCGGGGGCTACAATGAGCAGTTCTTC.

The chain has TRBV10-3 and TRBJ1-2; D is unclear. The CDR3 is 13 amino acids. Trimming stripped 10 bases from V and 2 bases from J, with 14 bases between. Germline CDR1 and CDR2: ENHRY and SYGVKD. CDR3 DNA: TGTGCCAACAAGGAGGGTCTAAACTATGGCTACACCTTC. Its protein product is CANKEGLNYGYTF.

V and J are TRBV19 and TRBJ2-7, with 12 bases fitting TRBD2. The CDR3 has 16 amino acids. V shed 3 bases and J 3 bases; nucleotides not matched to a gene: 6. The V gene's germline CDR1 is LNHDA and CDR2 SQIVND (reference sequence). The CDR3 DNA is TGTGCCAGTAGTATCTCACTAGCGGGAGGTTTCTACGAGCAGTACTTC. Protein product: CASSISLAGGFYEQYF. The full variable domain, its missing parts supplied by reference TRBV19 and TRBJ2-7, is DGGITQSPKYLFRKEGQNVTLSCEQNLNHDAMYWYRQDPGQGLRLIYYSQIVNDFQKGDIAEGYSVSREKKESFPLTVTSAQKNPTAFYLCASSISLAGGFYEQYFGPGTRLTVT.

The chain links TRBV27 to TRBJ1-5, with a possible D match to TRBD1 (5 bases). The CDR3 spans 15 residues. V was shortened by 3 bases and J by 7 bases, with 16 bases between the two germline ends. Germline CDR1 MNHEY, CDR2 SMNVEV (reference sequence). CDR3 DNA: TGTGCCAGCAGTTTGGTCTGGGGGACGAGGCAGCCCCAGCATTTT. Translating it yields CASSLVWGTRQPQHF.

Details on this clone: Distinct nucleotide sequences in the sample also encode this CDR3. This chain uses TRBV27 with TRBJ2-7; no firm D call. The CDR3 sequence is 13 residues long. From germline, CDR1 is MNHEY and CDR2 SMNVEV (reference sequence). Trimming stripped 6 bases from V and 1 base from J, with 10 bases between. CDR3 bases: TGTGCCAGCAGCCTGACTGTGTCCTACGAGCAGTACTTC. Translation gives CASSLTVSYEQYF.

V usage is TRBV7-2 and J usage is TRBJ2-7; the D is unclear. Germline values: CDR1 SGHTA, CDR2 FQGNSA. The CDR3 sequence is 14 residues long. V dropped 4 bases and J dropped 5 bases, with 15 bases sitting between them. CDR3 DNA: TGTGCCAGCAGCTATATCCTTCGGGTGGACGAGCAGTACTTC. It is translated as CASSYILRVDEQYF.

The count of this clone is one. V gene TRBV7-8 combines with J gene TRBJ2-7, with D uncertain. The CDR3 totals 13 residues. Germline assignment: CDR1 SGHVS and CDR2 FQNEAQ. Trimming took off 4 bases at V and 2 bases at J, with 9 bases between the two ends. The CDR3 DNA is TGTGCCAGCAGCTCCCCTCCAGCCTACGAGCAGTACTTC. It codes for CASSSPPAYEQYF.

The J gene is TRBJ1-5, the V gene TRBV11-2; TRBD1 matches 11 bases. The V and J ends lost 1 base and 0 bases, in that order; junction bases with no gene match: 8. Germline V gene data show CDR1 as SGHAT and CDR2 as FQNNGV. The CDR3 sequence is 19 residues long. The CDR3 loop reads CASSLARDRGYHSNQPQHF. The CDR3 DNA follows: TGTGCCAGCAGCTTAGCCCGGGACAGGGGGTACCATAGCAATCAGCCCCAGCATTTT.

As DNA, the CDR3 is TGTGCCAGCAGCTTGGCTCCAGGGAGAGCTTTCTTT. It is translated as CASSLAPGRAFF. The V and J genes are TRBV5-4 and TRBJ1-1, with a tentative D call TRBD1 (5 bases). The CDR3 has 12 residues. Germline CDR1 reads SGHNT; CDR2 reads YYREEE (reference sequence). V gave up 0 bases and J gave up 10 bases, with 10 bases separating them.

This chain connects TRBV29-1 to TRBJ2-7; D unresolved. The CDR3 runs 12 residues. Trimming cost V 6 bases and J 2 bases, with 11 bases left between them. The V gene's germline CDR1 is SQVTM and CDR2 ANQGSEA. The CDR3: CSVGVNPYEQYF. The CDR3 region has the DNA TGCAGCGTAGGTGTGAACCCCTACGAGCAGTACTTC.

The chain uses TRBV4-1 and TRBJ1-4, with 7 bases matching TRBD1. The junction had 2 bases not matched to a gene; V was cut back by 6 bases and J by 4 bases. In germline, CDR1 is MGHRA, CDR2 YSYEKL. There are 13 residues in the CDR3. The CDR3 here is CASRGTVNEKLFF. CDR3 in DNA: TGCGCCAGCAGGGGGACAGTTAATGAAAAACTGTTTTTT.

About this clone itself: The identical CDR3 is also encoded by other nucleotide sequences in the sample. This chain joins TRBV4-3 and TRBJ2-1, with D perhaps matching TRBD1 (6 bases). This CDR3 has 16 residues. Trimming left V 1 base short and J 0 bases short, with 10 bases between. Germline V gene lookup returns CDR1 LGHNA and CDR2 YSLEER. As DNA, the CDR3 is TGCGCCAGCAGCCAAGCTACAGGGAGCTCCTACAATGAGCAGTTCTTC. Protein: CASSQATGSSYNEQFF.

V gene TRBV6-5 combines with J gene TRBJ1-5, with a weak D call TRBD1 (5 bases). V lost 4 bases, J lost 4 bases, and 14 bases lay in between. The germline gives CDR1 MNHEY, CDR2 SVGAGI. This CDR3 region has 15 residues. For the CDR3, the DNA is TGTGCCAGCAGTTTCGGGGGGGGACGAAATCAGCCCCAGCATTTT. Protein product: CASSFGGGRNQPQHF.

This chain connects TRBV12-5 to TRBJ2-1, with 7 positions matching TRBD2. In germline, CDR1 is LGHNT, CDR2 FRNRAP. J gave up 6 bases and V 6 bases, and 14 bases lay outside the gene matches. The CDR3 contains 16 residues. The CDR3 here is CASGPWGLINPNEQFF. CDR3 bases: TGTGCTAGTGGCCCCTGGGGACTAATAAATCCCAATGAGCAGTTCTTC. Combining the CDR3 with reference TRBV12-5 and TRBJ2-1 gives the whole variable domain DARVTQTPRHKVTEMGQEVTMRCQPILGHNTVFWYRQTMMQGLELLAYFRNRAPLDDSGMPKDRFSAEMPDATLATLKIQPSEPRDSAVYFCASGPWGLINPNEQFFGPGTRLTVL.

This CDR3 reads CSVVDRGGYSQSYEQYF. In nucleotides, the CDR3 is TGCAGCGTTGTGGATAGGGGCGGGTACTCCCAATCCTACGAGCAGTACTTC. The chain uses TRBV29-1 and TRBJ2-7; D tentatively reads TRBD1 or TRBD2 (5 bases each). There are 17 residues in the CDR3. Trimming removed 4 bases from V and 1 base from J, with 23 bases in between. Germline CDR1 is SQVTM and CDR2 is ANQGSEA.

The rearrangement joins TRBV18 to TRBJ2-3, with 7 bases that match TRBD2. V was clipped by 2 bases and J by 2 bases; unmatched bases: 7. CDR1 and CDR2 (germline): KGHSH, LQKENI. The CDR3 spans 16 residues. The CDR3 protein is CASSPRGLAATDTQYF. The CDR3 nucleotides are TGTGCCAGCTCACCAAGGGGTCTAGCGGCCACAGATACGCAGTATTTT.

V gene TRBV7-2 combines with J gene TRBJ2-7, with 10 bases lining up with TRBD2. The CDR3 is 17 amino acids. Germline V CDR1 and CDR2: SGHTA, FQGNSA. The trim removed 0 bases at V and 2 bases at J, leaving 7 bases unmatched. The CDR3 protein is CASSLAKVLAGTYEQYF. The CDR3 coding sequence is TGTGCCAGCAGCTTAGCGAAAGTACTAGCGGGAACCTACGAGCAGTACTTC.

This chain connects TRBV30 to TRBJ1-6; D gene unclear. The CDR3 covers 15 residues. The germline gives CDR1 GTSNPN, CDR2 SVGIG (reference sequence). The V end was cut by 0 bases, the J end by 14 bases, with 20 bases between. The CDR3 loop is CAWSVTRRWDSALHF. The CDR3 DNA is TGTGCCTGGAGTGTAACGAGACGTTGGGATTCGGCCCTCCACTTT.

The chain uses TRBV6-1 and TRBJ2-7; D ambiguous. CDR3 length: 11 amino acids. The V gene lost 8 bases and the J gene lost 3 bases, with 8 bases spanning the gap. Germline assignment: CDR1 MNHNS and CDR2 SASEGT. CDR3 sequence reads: CASGWVYEQYF. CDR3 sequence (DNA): TGTGCCAGCGGGTGGGTCTACGAGCAGTACTTC.

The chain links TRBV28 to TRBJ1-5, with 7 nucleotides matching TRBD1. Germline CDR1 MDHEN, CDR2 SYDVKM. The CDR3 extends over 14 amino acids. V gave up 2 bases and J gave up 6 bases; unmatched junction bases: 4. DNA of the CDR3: TGTGCCAGCAGTTTACGGGCAGGGGGTCAGCCCCAGCATTTT. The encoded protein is CASSLRAGGQPQHF.

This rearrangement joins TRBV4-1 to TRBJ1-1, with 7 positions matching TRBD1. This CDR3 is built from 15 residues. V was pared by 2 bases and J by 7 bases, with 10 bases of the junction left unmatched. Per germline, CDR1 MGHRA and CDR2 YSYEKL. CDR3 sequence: CASSQRGPGWGEAFF. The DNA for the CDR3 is TGCGCCAGCAGCCAAAGGGGGCCAGGTTGGGGTGAAGCTTTCTTT.